This record concerns one T cell receptor beta chain sequence. These data come from a study of blood T cell repertoires in COVID-19. About the research overall: PBMCs, B-cell-depleted T cells, or T cells provided the cDNA or gDNA that made up the material.

V trimming: 3 bases; J trimming: 1 base; junction bases outside the gene matches: 8. Germline CDR1 reads LNHDA; CDR2 reads SQIVND (reference sequence). The CDR3 is 16 amino acids. Original handling: Counts of nucleated cells, estimated from reference gene primer amplification, were obtained. The protocol was immunoSEQ multiplex PCR, while the TCRdb copy is restricted to in-frame clones and leaves out a portion. Clone size and the V and J calls come from that table; the DNA yielded D and trimming. The sample carries 120,000 to 150,000 clones, approximately 83% recorded once. The source is a woman aged 55-70 years with COVID-19, enrolled during active disease. The gene calls are TRBV19 and TRBJ1-1; 7 bases fit TRBD1. Source material: peripheral blood. The CDR3 here is CASSIGDRDWNTEAFF. The CDR3 bases are TGTGCCAGTAGTATCGGAGACAGGGATTGGAACACTGAAGCTTTCTTT.